This TCR beta chain was identified during a study of PD-L1 blockade in urothelial cancer. The wider study: Samples came from 3 weeks, at the second dose, and 6 weeks into treatment.

CDR1 is SGHRS and CDR2 is YFSETQ in the germline V gene. V shed 0 bases, J shed 2 bases, and the junction held 8 bases outside the gene matches. This CDR3 contains 17 residues. Clones were sequenced by immunoSEQ multiplex PCR, and TCRdb holds only the in-frame ones, with some missing. The sample lists 120,000 or so clones; around 86% were seen once. Time point defined: peripheral blood 6 weeks after treatment start. The number of samples from each patient was between 1 and 8, taken pretreatment and on-treatment. The sequenced sample was PBMCs, obtained around atezolizumab (anti-PD-L1) treatment. The TCR was taken from a man aged 45-65 years with urothelial cancer. The chain uses TRBV5-1 and TRBJ2-7, with 10 nucleotides matching TRBD2. DNA for the CDR3: TGCGCCAGCAGCTTGGAGCTAGCGGGAGTAGGCCCCTACGAGCAGTACTTC. Protein: CASSLELAGVGPYEQYF.